The 27 T cell receptor beta chains below all came from one sample that was sequenced in a study of Graves' ophthalmopathy and Graves' hyperthyroidism. Amplification targeted the TCR beta CDR3 regions, with RNA transcripts as the source material. HTBI-primed RT-PCR formed the first round, and a multiplex PCR formed the second. TCRdb fed the multiplex PCR reads into MiXCR, producing one record per CDR3 protein. This table has about 700,000 distinct CDR3 sequences, 40% appearing once. The sequenced material came from peripheral blood. The origin of the receptors is an adult man with Graves' ophthalmopathy.

In regard to this clonotype: Germline is not matched at one junction end, which may reflect a read error. V is TRBV7-9 and J is TRBJ1-1, with a weak D call TRBD1 (5 bases). The CDR3 has 14 residues. Germline CDR1 SEHNR, CDR2 FQNEAQ (reference sequence). CDR3 region: CASSDTGTGTEAFF. The CDR3 nucleotides are TGTGCCAGCAGCGATACAGGAACGGGCACTGAGGCTTTCTTT.

This clonotype has at least ten counts. This rearrangement joins TRBV7-2 to TRBJ1-1; D might be TRBD1 (5 bases). CDR1 is SGHTA, CDR2 FQGNSA, per germline. The CDR3 is 16 residues long. V was cut by 8 bases and J by 4 bases, with 23 bases left in between. This CDR3 is CASSQGTVRWGTEAFF. DNA for the CDR3: TGTGCCAGCTCGCAAGGGACGGTGCGTTGGGGCACTGAAGCTTTCTTT.

In regard to this clonotype: This could be a read error, since a much larger clone is one nucleotide away. The chain is built from TRBV7-2 and TRBJ1-5; 8 nucleotides align to TRBD1. Germline V gene data show CDR1 as SGHTA and CDR2 as FQGNSA. This CDR3 has 15 residues. The CDR3: CASSLGQGLNQPRHF. The CDR3 bases are TGTGCCAGCAGCTTAGGACAGGGGCTGAATCAGCCCCGGCATTTT.

The genes are TRBV7-9 and TRBJ2-7, with TRBD2 matching over 14 bases. Germline-derived CDR1 and CDR2 are SEHNR and FQNEAQ (reference sequence). The CDR3 spans 16 residues. Trimming took 10 bases from V and 6 from J; bases not matched to a gene: 14. CDR3 loop: CATNPQGLAGGTEQYF. The CDR3 DNA reads TGTGCCACAAACCCCCAAGGACTAGCGGGAGGTACCGAGCAGTACTTC.

CDR3 bases: TGTGCCAGCAGCTTAGCCGCGGGTGCCTCGCGGTCCCAGCATTTT. Its translation is CASSLAAGASRSQHF. The chain joins TRBV7-2 to TRBJ1-5; D is unclear. Trimming took 0 bases from V and 11 from J, leaving 17 bases between them. This CDR3 spans 15 amino acids. CDR1 is SGHTA, CDR2 FQGNSA, per germline. Full variable domain (missing parts from reference TRBV7-2 and TRBJ1-5): GAGVSQSPSNKVTEKGKDVELRCDPISGHTALYWYRQSLGQGLEFLIYFQGNSAPDKSGLPSDRFSAERTGGSVSTLTIQRTQQEDSAVYLCASSLAAGASRSQHFGDGTRLSIL.

The V gene is TRBV24-1, the J gene TRBJ1-5; the match to TRBD1 covers 9 bases. The CDR3 consists of 17 residues. Germline loops: CDR1 KGHDR, CDR2 SFDVKD. The junction had 8 bases not matched to a gene; V was cut back by 4 bases and J by 2 bases. DNA for the CDR3: TGTGCCACCAGTGACCCAGGGACAGGGTATCGCAATCAGCCCCAGCATTTT. Translation gives CATSDPGTGYRNQPQHF.

In regard to this clonotype: Given a much more abundant clone one base away, this may be a read error. V usage is TRBV2 and J usage is TRBJ1-5; no firm D call. The CDR3 is 16 residues long. Germline-derived CDR1 and CDR2 are SNHLY and FYNNEI. Trimming left V 2 bases short and J 4 bases short, with 15 bases between. The CDR3 is CASSEIRLPGNQPQHF. The CDR3 region has the DNA TGTGCCAGCAGTGAAATTCGCTTACCTGGGAATCAGCCCCAGCATTTT.

The chain couples TRBV19 to TRBJ1-1; tentative D call: TRBD1 (5 bases). CDR3 size: 15 residues. The germline V gene has CDR1 LNHDA and CDR2 SQIVND (reference sequence). V was trimmed by 3 bases and J by 4 bases, leaving 15 bases between them. The CDR3 region is CASSMQAGVVTEAFF. In nucleotides, the CDR3 is TGTGCCAGTAGTATGCAAGCGGGGGTGGTCACTGAAGCTTTCTTT.

This clonotype occurred a few times. The chain couples TRBV11-2 to TRBJ1-1; D is unresolved. The CDR3 length is 12 residues. Trimming removed 5 bases at V and 7 bases at J, with 11 bases between. Germline loops: CDR1 SGHAT, CDR2 FQNNGV. The CDR3 DNA is TGTGCCAGCAGCGTCCAAGAGTTTGAAGCTTTCTTT. This gives the protein CASSVQEFEAFF.

This chain uses TRBV14 with TRBJ1-1, with 7 bases lining up with TRBD1. V trimming: 0 bases; J trimming: 0 bases; junction bases outside the gene matches: 10. Looked up from germline, CDR1 is SGHDN and CDR2 is FVKESK. This CDR3 comprises 18 residues. The CDR3 bases are TGTGCCAGCAGCCAAGATGTAAGGGGGCGCGACATGAACACTGAAGCTTTCTTT. Its protein product is CASSQDVRGRDMNTEAFF.

In regard to this clonotype: This could be a read error, since a much larger clone is one nucleotide away. This rearrangement joins TRBV2 to TRBJ2-5; possible D gene TRBD2, 5 bases. There are 13 residues in the CDR3. In germline, CDR1 is SNHLY, CDR2 FYNNEI. Trimming pared 10 bases from V and 6 bases from J, leaving 18 bases between. The DNA for the CDR3 is TGTGCCATCAGCCCACCCGGGGAGAAGACCCAGTACTTC. It encodes CAISPPGEKTQYF.

The chain has TRBV20-1 and TRBJ2-5; D remains ambiguous. CDR1 is DFQATT and CDR2 is SNEGSKA in the germline V gene (reference sequence). The V end was cut by 7 bases, the J end by 0 bases, with 15 bases between. The CDR3 has 14 amino acids. The CDR3 protein is CSGRSRLYQETQYF. In DNA, the CDR3 is TGCAGTGGCCGTTCACGTCTGTACCAAGAGACCCAGTACTTC.

About this clonotype: A junction boundary mismatches the germline segment, possibly from a read error. This chain connects TRBV10-3 to TRBJ1-1; no definite D call. CDR1 ENHRY and CDR2 SYGVKD come from the germline V gene. The CDR3 has 15 residues. The CDR3 region has the DNA TGTGCCATCAGTGAGCCTAAGACGGGCCCCACTGAAGCTTCCTTT. It codes for CAISEPKTGPTEASF.

V and J are TRBV6-5 and TRBJ1-4; D not certain. The CDR3 runs 12 residues. Germline-derived CDR1 and CDR2 are MNHEY and SVGAGI. Trimming took 2 bases from V and 7 from J, leaving 5 bases between them. DNA of the CDR3: TGTGCCAGCAGTTACCTCGGTGAAAAACTGTTTTTT. Translation: CASSYLGEKLFF.

In its sample, this clonotype was seen a few times. The gene calls are TRBV20-1 and TRBJ1-5, with 8 bases that match TRBD1. The V gene's germline CDR1 is DFQATT and CDR2 SNEGSKA (reference sequence). CDR3 length equals 15 residues. The junction had 9 bases not matched to a gene; V was cut back by 5 bases and J by 3 bases. The DNA for the CDR3 is TGCAGTGCTGGCAGGACAGGGCTGTACAATCAGCCCCAGCATTTT. It encodes CSAGRTGLYNQPQHF.

In this sample, this clonotype turned up a few times. The chain couples TRBV7-9 to TRBJ2-7; 10 bases fit TRBD1. After removal of 5 bases from V and 2 bases from J, the junction contained 6 bases not matched to a gene. The CDR3 runs 15 residues. Germline V lookup: CDR1 SEHNR, CDR2 FQNEAQ (reference sequence). CDR3 protein: CASSPGGQGAYEQYF. The CDR3 DNA is TGTGCCAGCAGCCCGGGCGGACAGGGGGCCTACGAGCAGTACTTC.

This chain connects TRBV29-1 to TRBJ2-2, with no clear D. The V gene lost 4 bases and the J gene lost 0 bases, with 9 bases spanning the gap. Germline loops: CDR1 SQVTM, CDR2 ANQGSEA. The CDR3 is 14 amino acids. The CDR3 loop is CSVVVRTNTGELFF. The CDR3, as DNA: TGCAGCGTTGTTGTGCGGACGAACACCGGGGAGCTGTTTTTT.

The sample holds many counts of this clonotype. V usage is TRBV10-3 and J usage is TRBJ1-1, with D uncertain. Germline V CDR1 and CDR2: ENHRY, SYGVKD. The CDR3 totals 14 residues. Deletions cut 6 bases from V and 1 base from J, with 12 bases between. The CDR3 region is CAIRPQTRNTEAFF. CDR3 bases: TGTGCCATCAGGCCTCAGACAAGGAACACTGAAGCTTTCTTT.

In this sample, this clonotype turned up many times. The chain carries TRBV5-8 and TRBJ2-5; 8 bases fit TRBD1. V lost 0 bases, J lost 5 bases, and 3 bases stayed unmatched. Germline V gene data show CDR1 as SGHTS and CDR2 as YDEGEE. The CDR3 sequence is 14 residues long. In nucleotides, the CDR3 is TGTGCCAGCAGCTTGGGGACAGGGAGCGAGACCCAGTACTTC. It translates to CASSLGTGSETQYF.

This clonotype turned up a few times. V usage is TRBV7-2 and J usage is TRBJ2-7, with TRBD1 identical over 7 bases. Germline CDR1 is SGHTA and CDR2 is FQGNSA. Germline trimming cut 4 bases from V and 0 bases from J; bases unmatched to any gene: 6. The CDR3 is 15 residues long. CDR3 nucleotides: TGTGCCAGCAGCTCGGGCCCAGGGGGCTCCTACGAGCAGTACTTC. The encoded protein is CASSSGPGGSYEQYF.

In this sample, this clonotype turned up many times. The chain joins TRBV10-3 to TRBJ1-1, with 9 bases identical to TRBD1. Trimming took 0 bases from V and 3 from J; bases not matched to a gene: 5. There are 16 residues in the CDR3. The germline CDR1 and CDR2 sequences are ENHRY and SYGVKD. CDR3 bases: TGTGCCATCAGTGAGTCGGAGAGGACAGGGGACACTGAAGCTTTCTTT. Amino acids: CAISESERTGDTEAFF.

With regard to this clonotype: The CDR3 ends on some other residue instead of the conserved phenylalanine or tryptophan, so this is likely a read error. This rearrangement joins TRBV2 to TRBJ2-7; 8 nucleotides align to TRBD2. The CDR3 spans 14 residues. CDR1 and CDR2 from the germline V gene are SNHLY and FYNNEI. CDR3 protein: CATSDLAGGYKQYI. CDR3 DNA sequence: TGTGCCACCAGTGATCTTGCGGGGGGTTACAAGCAGTACATC.

The J gene is TRBJ2-7, the V gene TRBV5-5, with 10 bases lining up with TRBD2. From germline, CDR1 is SGHKS and CDR2 YYEKEE (reference sequence). J lost 5 bases, V lost 0 bases, and 5 bases had no gene match. CDR3 length: 15 amino acids. For the CDR3, the DNA is TGTGCCAGCAGCTTGGTCCTAGCGGGAGTCGACGAGCAGTACTTC. Its protein product is CASSLVLAGVDEQYF.

The chain joins TRBV7-9 to TRBJ2-7; D unresolved. V dropped 8 bases and J dropped 1 base, with 18 bases sitting between them. The germline gives CDR1 SEHNR, CDR2 FQNEAQ (reference sequence). The CDR3 totals 15 residues. DNA for the CDR3: TGTGCCAGCTCACCACCGGCAGCGAAGTCCTACGAGCAGTACTTC. Its protein is CASSPPAAKSYEQYF.

The chain combines TRBV5-4 with TRBJ2-2; D perhaps matches TRBD1 (6 bases). The CDR3 totals 15 residues. The germline gives CDR1 SGHNT, CDR2 YYREEE (reference sequence). V was cut by 1 base and J by 6 bases, with 13 bases left in between. This CDR3 is CASSLMAGAAGELFF. The CDR3 nucleotides are TGTGCCAGCAGCTTGATGGCAGGGGCCGCCGGGGAGCTGTTTTTT.

There are a few counts of this clonotype. The chain recombines TRBV20-1 with TRBJ1-4; tentative D call: TRBD1 (5 bases). With 3 bases removed from V and 6 bases from J, the gap between germline ends came to 14 bases. CDR1 is DFQATT and CDR2 is SNEGSKA in the germline V gene (reference sequence). The CDR3 loop spans 14 amino acids. The CDR3 protein is CSARPGTGDEKLFF. CDR3 DNA: TGCAGTGCTAGGCCCGGGACGGGCGATGAAAAACTGTTTTTT.

With respect to this clonotype: The CDR3 does not end in the conserved phenylalanine or tryptophan, so this is likely a read error. V usage is TRBV7-9 and J usage is TRBJ2-5, with a weak D call TRBD1 (5 bases). From germline, CDR1 is SEHNR and CDR2 FQNEAQ (reference sequence). Trimming took off 8 bases at V and 4 bases at J, with 17 bases between the two ends. The CDR3 extends over 14 amino acids. This CDR3 reads CASHRSYGGETQYV. In DNA form, the CDR3 reads TGTGCCAGCCACAGGAGTTACGGCGGAGAGACCCAGTACGTC.